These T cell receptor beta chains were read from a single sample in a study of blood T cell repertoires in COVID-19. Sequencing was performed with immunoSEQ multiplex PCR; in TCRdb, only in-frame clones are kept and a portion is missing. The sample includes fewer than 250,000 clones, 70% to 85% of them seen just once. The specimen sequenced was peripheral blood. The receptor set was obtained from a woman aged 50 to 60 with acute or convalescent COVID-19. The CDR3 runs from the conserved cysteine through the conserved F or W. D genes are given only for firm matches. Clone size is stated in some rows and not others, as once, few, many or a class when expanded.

cdr3_nt: TGCGCCAGCAGCTTGAGCCAGGGGGCGGGTGAGACCCAGTACTTC; cdr3_aa: CASSLSQGAGETQYF; d_call: TRBD1; v_call: TRBV5-1; j_call: TRBJ2-5; clone_size: few
cdr3_nt: TGTGCCAGCAGCTTACAGGGCGGGAGAAGCACAGATACGCAGTATTTT; cdr3_aa: CASSLQGGRSTDTQYF; d_call: TRBD2; v_call: TRBV7-8; j_call: TRBJ2-3; clone_size: NA
cdr3_nt: TGCGCCAGCAGATCAGGGGTGTACAGCACAGATACGCAGTATTTT; cdr3_aa: CASRSGVYSTDTQYF; d_call: NA; v_call: TRBV5-1; j_call: TRBJ2-3; clone_size: NA
cdr3_nt: TGTGCCAGCAGCTTAGTTGCGGGGAGCTCCTACAATGAGCAGTTCTTC; cdr3_aa: CASSLVAGSSYNEQFF; d_call: NA; v_call: TRBV11-2; j_call: TRBJ2-1; clone_size: once
cdr3_nt: TGTGCCACCCAGGGTCGACAGGGTCATCAGCCCCAGCATTTT; cdr3_aa: CATQGRQGHQPQHF; d_call: TRBD1; v_call: TRBV6-6; j_call: TRBJ1-5; clone_size: once
cdr3_nt: TGTGCCAGCTCACCCATACTAGCGGGGCTCCCCGCGAACACCGGGGAGCTGTTTTTT; cdr3_aa: CASSPILAGLPANTGELFF; d_call: TRBD2; v_call: TRBV18; j_call: TRBJ2-2; clone_size: once
cdr3_nt: TGCGCCAGCAGCTTGAAACAGGACGAGAATTCACCCCTCCACTTT; cdr3_aa: CASSLKQDENSPLHF; d_call: NA; v_call: TRBV5-1; j_call: TRBJ1-6; clone_size: NA
cdr3_nt: TGTGCCAGCAGTTTACAGGGTAGCACTGAAGCTTTCTTT; cdr3_aa: CASSLQGSTEAFF; d_call: NA; v_call: TRBV27; j_call: TRBJ1-1; clone_size: NA
cdr3_nt: TGTGCCAGCAGCTCCCAGGGAGGGACCTTTGGGTCACCCCTCCACTTT; cdr3_aa: CASSSQGGTFGSPLHF; d_call: NA; v_call: TRBV14; j_call: TRBJ1-6; clone_size: medium-sized
cdr3_nt: TGCGCCAGCAGCCAGGTCAGGGGCGCTTTAGGAAACATTCAGTACTTC; cdr3_aa: CASSQVRGALGNIQYF; d_call: NA; v_call: TRBV4-3; j_call: TRBJ2-4; clone_size: once
cdr3_nt: TGTGCCAGCAGTTTGGAGGGCCTTCGGGCTTTCTTT; cdr3_aa: CASSLEGLRAFF; d_call: NA; v_call: TRBV28; j_call: TRBJ1-1; clone_size: once
cdr3_nt: TGTGCCAGCAGCCCACAGGGGTGGGACTTT; cdr3_aa: CASSPQGWDF; d_call: TRBD1; v_call: TRBV6-5; j_call: TRBJ1-3; clone_size: NA
cdr3_nt: TGTGCCAGCAGTGGTAGGGAGGGCGGGGAGCAGTACTTC; cdr3_aa: CASSGREGGEQYF; d_call: TRBD2; v_call: TRBV2; j_call: TRBJ2-7; clone_size: few
cdr3_nt: TGTGCCAGTAGTACCCTACCGGGACAGGGGACTCCATCCTCTGGAAACACCATATATTTT; cdr3_aa: CASSTLPGQGTPSSGNTIYF; d_call: TRBD1; v_call: TRBV19; j_call: TRBJ1-3; clone_size: NA
cdr3_nt: TGCGCCAGCAGCCGTACTAGCGGGATGAACACCGGGGAGCTGTTTTTT; cdr3_aa: CASSRTSGMNTGELFF; d_call: TRBD2; v_call: TRBV4-3; j_call: TRBJ2-2; clone_size: NA
cdr3_nt: TGTGCCAGCAGTGAAAGTGGGGGCGGTAGCACTGAAGCTTTCTTT; cdr3_aa: CASSESGGGSTEAFF; d_call: NA; v_call: TRBV6-1; j_call: TRBJ1-1; clone_size: NA
cdr3_nt: TGTGCCAGCAGCTTGAAGGGACAGACCACCCAACCAAATGAAAAACTGTTTTTT; cdr3_aa: CASSLKGQTTQPNEKLFF; d_call: TRBD1; v_call: TRBV5-6; j_call: TRBJ1-4; clone_size: NA
cdr3_nt: TGTGCCAGCAGTTACTCTCGCGGGGGGAAGGTCGGGGAGCTGTTTTTT; cdr3_aa: CASSYSRGGKVGELFF; d_call: TRBD2; v_call: TRBV6-5; j_call: TRBJ2-2; clone_size: NA
cdr3_nt: TGTGCCAGCAGATCAGCGGGGGGGCCTTTAACCGGGGAGCTGTTTTTT; cdr3_aa: CASRSAGGPLTGELFF; d_call: TRBD2; v_call: TRBV11-2; j_call: TRBJ2-2; clone_size: NA
cdr3_nt: TGTGCCGCTTACAGGGTCAACTATGGCTACACCTTC; cdr3_aa: CAAYRVNYGYTF; d_call: NA; v_call: TRBV27; j_call: TRBJ1-2; clone_size: NA
cdr3_nt: TGTGCCACCAGTGACTTAACGTGGAGGGTATATAGCAATCAGCCCCAGCATTTT; cdr3_aa: CATSDLTWRVYSNQPQHF; d_call: NA; v_call: TRBV24-1; j_call: TRBJ1-5; clone_size: NA
cdr3_nt: TGTGCCAGCAGCTCTAGAGAGACAGGAAGATTTTACGAGCAGTACTTC; cdr3_aa: CASSSRETGRFYEQYF; d_call: NA; v_call: TRBV9; j_call: TRBJ2-7; clone_size: NA
cdr3_nt: TGCGCCAGCAGCCAAGTTGGGCGCAGCTCTGGAAACACCATATATTTT; cdr3_aa: CASSQVGRSSGNTIYF; d_call: NA; v_call: TRBV4-1; j_call: TRBJ1-3; clone_size: NA
cdr3_nt: TGTGCCAGCAGTGGCCTTAATTCCTACGAGCAGTACTTC; cdr3_aa: CASSGLNSYEQYF; d_call: NA; v_call: TRBV6-6; j_call: TRBJ2-7; clone_size: NA
cdr3_nt: TGTGCCAGCAGCCCTGCCACAGGGAGACAGGGTCAGCCCCAGCATTTT; cdr3_aa: CASSPATGRQGQPQHF; d_call: TRBD1; v_call: TRBV7-8; j_call: TRBJ1-5; clone_size: NA
cdr3_nt: TGTGCCAGTAGTAAGGGGCTAGCGGGAGTCGGGGAGACCCAGTACTTC; cdr3_aa: CASSKGLAGVGETQYF; d_call: TRBD2; v_call: TRBV19; j_call: TRBJ2-5; clone_size: NA
cdr3_nt: TGTGCCTGGGGGTTCGGGACAGGGGGTAATGAAAAACTGTTTTTT; cdr3_aa: CAWGFGTGGNEKLFF; d_call: TRBD1; v_call: TRBV30; j_call: TRBJ1-4; clone_size: NA
cdr3_nt: TGTGCCAGCAGCTCGCCCGAGCTCTGGGAAGCTTTCTTT; cdr3_aa: CASSSPELWEAFF; d_call: NA; v_call: TRBV28; j_call: TRBJ1-1; clone_size: NA
cdr3_nt: TGTGCCAGTAGTAGGAGGTTGGGTGAGCAGTACTTC; cdr3_aa: CASSRRLGEQYF; d_call: NA; v_call: TRBV19; j_call: TRBJ2-7; clone_size: NA
cdr3_nt: TGTGCCAGCAGTGAGAGACTGTACTATGGCTACACCTTC; cdr3_aa: CASSERLYYGYTF; d_call: NA; v_call: TRBV25-1; j_call: TRBJ1-2; clone_size: NA
cdr3_nt: TGTGCCAGCAGCTTCGGCGGGACCGGCACAGATACGCAGTATTTT; cdr3_aa: CASSFGGTGTDTQYF; d_call: NA; v_call: TRBV7-2; j_call: TRBJ2-3; clone_size: NA
cdr3_nt: TGTGCCAGCAGGTCAAAGGCGGGAGAGGATACGCAGTATTTT; cdr3_aa: CASRSKAGEDTQYF; d_call: TRBD2; v_call: TRBV11-2; j_call: TRBJ2-3; clone_size: few
cdr3_nt: TGTGCCAGCAGTTACTCGACAGGGGGCGGGGCCACTGAAGCTTTCTTT; cdr3_aa: CASSYSTGGGATEAFF; d_call: TRBD1; v_call: TRBV6-5; j_call: TRBJ1-1; clone_size: once
cdr3_nt: TGTGCCACCTCCGGTAGAAGTTTCATTTCACCCCTCCACTTT; cdr3_aa: CATSGRSFISPLHF; d_call: NA; v_call: TRBV27; j_call: TRBJ1-6; clone_size: NA
cdr3_nt: TGTGCCAGCAGCTTGAGGCTCGGGGTTGAGCAGTTCTTC; cdr3_aa: CASSLRLGVEQFF; d_call: NA; v_call: TRBV5-6; j_call: TRBJ2-1; clone_size: few
cdr3_nt: TGTGCCAGCACCCTGATGTTGGGACTAGCGGCGAACACCGGGGAGCTGTTTTTT; cdr3_aa: CASTLMLGLAANTGELFF; d_call: TRBD2; v_call: TRBV7-9; j_call: TRBJ2-2; clone_size: NA
cdr3_nt: TGTGCCAGCAGTTACGCCAGGGCCTATGGCTACACCTTC; cdr3_aa: CASSYARAYGYTF; d_call: NA; v_call: TRBV6-5; j_call: TRBJ1-2; clone_size: once
cdr3_nt: TGTGCCACCAACCCCGGGACTCGAGAGACAGATACGCAGTATTTT; cdr3_aa: CATNPGTRETDTQYF; d_call: NA; v_call: TRBV6-5; j_call: TRBJ2-3; clone_size: NA
cdr3_nt: TGTGCCAGCAGCCCCGTCGACAGGGTTGGCAATCAGCCCCAGTATTTT; cdr3_aa: CASSPVDRVGNQPQYF; d_call: TRBD1; v_call: TRBV6-6; j_call: TRBJ2-3; clone_size: NA
cdr3_nt: TGTGCCACCAGTAACTGGGGCGGGGCCGAAGAGACCCAGTACTTC; cdr3_aa: CATSNWGGAEETQYF; d_call: NA; v_call: TRBV24-1; j_call: TRBJ2-5; clone_size: NA
cdr3_nt: TGTGCCAGTCTTAGGAGAGGGCGGAGCTCTAGCACAGATACGCAGTATTTT; cdr3_aa: CASLRRGRSSSTDTQYF; d_call: NA; v_call: TRBV19; j_call: TRBJ2-3; clone_size: NA
cdr3_nt: TGTGCCAGCAGCCAAGAACCGAGCTCCTACGAGCAGTACTTC; cdr3_aa: CASSQEPSSYEQYF; d_call: NA; v_call: TRBV3-1/TRBV3-2; j_call: TRBJ2-7; clone_size: NA
cdr3_nt: TGTGCCAGCAGTTACCAGGCAGGGTGGGAATACGAGCAGTACTTC; cdr3_aa: CASSYQAGWEYEQYF; d_call: NA; v_call: TRBV6-2/TRBV6-3; j_call: TRBJ2-7; clone_size: NA
cdr3_nt: TGTGCCAGTAGTATAGGGCGGCGAACTGAAGCTTTCTTT; cdr3_aa: CASSIGRRTEAFF; d_call: NA; v_call: TRBV19; j_call: TRBJ1-1; clone_size: NA